What follows describes a single T cell receptor beta chain. Its antigen is as yet unknown. The V end lost 5 bases, the J end lost 6 bases, and 17 bases lay between the germline ends. This CDR3 spans 15 amino acids. Germline V gene data show CDR1 as SGHRS and CDR2 as YFSETQ. This sample stems from a study of T cell responses to AZD1222 COVID-19 vaccine. The method was immunoSEQ multiplex PCR; TCRdb's version includes in-frame clones alone and lacks a portion of them. Altogether 180,000 or so clones are present, just under 95% being singletons, with the ten largest covering about 1%. General study findings and limits: A reported finding is that nearly half of spike-specific TCRs target unmutated variant regions.

V is TRBV5-1 and J is TRBJ2-2, with D unclear. The source was peripheral blood, collected 28 days after the second dose of the MenACWY control vaccine. This clonotype originated in an adult who received the MenACWY meningococcal vaccine as a control. This CDR3 is CASSYDTLKAGELFF. CDR3 coding DNA: TGCGCCAGCAGTTATGACACGTTAAAGGCCGGGGAGCTGTTTTTT.